This T cell receptor beta chain is from a study of shared clonotypes between healthy human individuals. On the study more broadly: Per donor, three plates held CD4 naive cells, three held CD4 memory, two held CD8 naive and one held CD8 memory.

V lost 5 bases and J 6 bases, leaving 15 bases between the germline ends. The germline V gene has CDR1 LNHDA and CDR2 SQIVND (reference sequence). The CDR3 covers 14 residues. CD45RO-negative, CCR7-positively selected cells formed the naive CD8 fraction, excluding terminally differentiated effector memory CD45RA+ cells. Here immunoSEQ multiplex PCR was the method, and the copy in TCRdb shows in-frame clones only, minus some. This sample has about 2.1 million clones, with 80% to 95% found just once. The sample taken for sequencing was naive CD8+ T cells from PBMCs. The gene calls are TRBV19 and TRBJ2-3, with a weak D call TRBD1 (6 bases). This TCR was sampled from a man between 18 and 35 years old in good health. Some clones in this sample may be carry-over from other donors' samples. CDR3 nucleotides: TGTGCCAGTAGTGGGGACACAACTGCGGATACGCAGTATTTT. Translation gives CASSGDTTADTQYF.